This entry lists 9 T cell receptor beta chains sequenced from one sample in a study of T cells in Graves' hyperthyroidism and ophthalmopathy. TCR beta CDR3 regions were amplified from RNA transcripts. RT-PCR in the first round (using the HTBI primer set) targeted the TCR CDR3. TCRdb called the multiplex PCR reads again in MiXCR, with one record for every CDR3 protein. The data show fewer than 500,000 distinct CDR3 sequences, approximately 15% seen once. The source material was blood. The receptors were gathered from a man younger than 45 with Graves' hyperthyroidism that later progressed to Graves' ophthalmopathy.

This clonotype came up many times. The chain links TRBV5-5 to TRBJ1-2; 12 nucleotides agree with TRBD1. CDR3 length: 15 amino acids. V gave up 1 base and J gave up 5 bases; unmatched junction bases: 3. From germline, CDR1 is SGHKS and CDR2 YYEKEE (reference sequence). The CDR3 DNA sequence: TGTGCCAGCAGCTTGAGGGGACAGGGGGCGTATGGCTACACCTTC. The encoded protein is CASSLRGQGAYGYTF.

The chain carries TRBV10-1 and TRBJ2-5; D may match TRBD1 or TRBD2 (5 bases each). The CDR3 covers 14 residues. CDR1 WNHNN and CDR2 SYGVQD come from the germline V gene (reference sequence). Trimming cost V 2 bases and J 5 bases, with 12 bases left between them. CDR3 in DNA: TGCGCCAGCAGTGAGGGAGGTAGGGGCGAGACCCAGTACTTC. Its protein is CASSEGGRGETQYF.

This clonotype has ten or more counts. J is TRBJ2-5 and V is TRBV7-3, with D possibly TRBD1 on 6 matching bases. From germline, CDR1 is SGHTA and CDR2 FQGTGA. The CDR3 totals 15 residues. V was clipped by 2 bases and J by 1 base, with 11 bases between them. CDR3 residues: CASSLGQLRQETQYF. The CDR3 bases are TGTGCCAGCAGCTTAGGACAGCTACGCCAAGAGACCCAGTACTTC.

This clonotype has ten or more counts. CDR3 sequence: CASSDPGSGTEAFF. The CDR3, as DNA: TGTGCCAGCAGCGATCCGGGGTCAGGCACTGAAGCTTTCTTT. The chain recombines TRBV7-8 with TRBJ1-1, with D uncertain. This CDR3 has 14 amino acids. The V end lost 5 bases, the J end lost 4 bases, and 14 bases lay between the germline ends. The V gene's germline CDR1 is SGHVS and CDR2 FQNEAQ.

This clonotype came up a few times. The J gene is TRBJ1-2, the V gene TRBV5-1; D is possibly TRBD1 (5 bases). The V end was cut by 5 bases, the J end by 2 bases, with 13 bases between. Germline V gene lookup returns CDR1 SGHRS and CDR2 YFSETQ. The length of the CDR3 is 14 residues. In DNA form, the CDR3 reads TGCGCCAGCAGAAGGGGAGGGGAGAACTATGGCTACACCTTC. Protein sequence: CASRRGGENYGYTF.

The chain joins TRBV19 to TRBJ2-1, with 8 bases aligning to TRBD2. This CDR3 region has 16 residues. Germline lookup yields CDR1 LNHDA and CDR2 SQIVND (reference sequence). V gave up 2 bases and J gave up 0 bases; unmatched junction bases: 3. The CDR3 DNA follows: TGTGCCAGTAGTATAACCGGGGGGGGCTCCTACAATGAGCAGTTCTTC. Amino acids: CASSITGGGSYNEQFF.

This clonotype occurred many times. CDR3 nucleotides: TGCAGTGCTTGGACTAGCGGGGGGAACTACGAGCAGTACTTC. Translating gives CSAWTSGGNYEQYF. V is TRBV20-1 and J is TRBJ2-7; 14 positions agree with TRBD2. Germline lookup yields CDR1 DFQATT and CDR2 SNEGSKA (reference sequence). This CDR3 contains 14 residues. The ends lost 5 bases at V and 3 bases at J; junction bases unmatched: 3.

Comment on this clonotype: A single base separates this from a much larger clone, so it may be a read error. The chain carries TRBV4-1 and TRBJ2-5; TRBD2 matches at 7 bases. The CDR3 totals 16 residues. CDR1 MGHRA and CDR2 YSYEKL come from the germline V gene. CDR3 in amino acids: CASSQDGRGSQETQNF. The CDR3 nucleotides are TGCGCCAGCAGCCAAGATGGGAGGGGAAGTCAAGAGACCCAGAACTTC.

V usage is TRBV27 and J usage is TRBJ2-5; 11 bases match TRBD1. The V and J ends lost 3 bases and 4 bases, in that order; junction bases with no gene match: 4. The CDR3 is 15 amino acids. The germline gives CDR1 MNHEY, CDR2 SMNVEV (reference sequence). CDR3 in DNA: TGTGCCAGCAGTTTCGGACAGGGGGCTTCAGAGACCCAGTACTTC. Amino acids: CASSFGQGASETQYF.